This T cell receptor beta chain was identified in a study of OX40 agonist ivuxolimab in advanced cancers. General study results and limits: Partial responders receiving 0.1-3.0 mg/kg showed among the lowest clonal expansion. In general, CD8+ T cells held more expanded clones than CD4+ did, on average.

Trimming removed 4 bases from V and 0 bases from J; junction bases left unmatched: 7. Germline V CDR1 and CDR2: SGHNT, YYREEE (reference sequence). The length of the CDR3 is 17 residues. Of note for this clone: Antigen unknown.

The data were produced by immunoSEQ multiplex PCR, yet TCRdb's version contains in-frame clones alone and is incomplete. The sample shows some 80,000 clones, almost 85% of them seen only once. This specimen was CD4+ or CD8+ T cells sorted from blood, taken in a trial of the OX40 agonist ivuxolimab. The receptor was derived from an adult with an advanced solid tumor such as melanoma, head and neck, liver or kidney cancer. This chain links TRBV5-4 with TRBJ2-6; TRBD1 aligns across 7 bases. The CDR3 DNA reads TGTGCCAGCAGCAAAGGGACAGCCAACTCTGGGGCCAACGTCCTGACTTTC. This encodes CASSKGTANSGANVLTF.